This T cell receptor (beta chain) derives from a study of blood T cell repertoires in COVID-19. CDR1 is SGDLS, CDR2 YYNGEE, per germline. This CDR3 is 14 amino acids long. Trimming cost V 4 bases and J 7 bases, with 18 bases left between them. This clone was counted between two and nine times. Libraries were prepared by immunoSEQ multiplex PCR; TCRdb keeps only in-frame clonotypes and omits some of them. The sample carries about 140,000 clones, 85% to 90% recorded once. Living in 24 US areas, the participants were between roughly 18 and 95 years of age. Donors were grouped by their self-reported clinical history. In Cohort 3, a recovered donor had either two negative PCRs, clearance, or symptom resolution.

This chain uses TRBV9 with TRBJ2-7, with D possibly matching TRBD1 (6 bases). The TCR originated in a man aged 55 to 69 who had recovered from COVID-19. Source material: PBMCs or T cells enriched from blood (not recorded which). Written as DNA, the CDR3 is TGTGCCAGCAGCCCCCTCCAGGACAGAGGGGAGCAGTACTTC. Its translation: CASSPLQDRGEQYF.